The text below deals with one T cell receptor (beta chain). No cognate antigen has been identified for it. The record has no base qualities; no much larger clone is one base away. Other DNA sequences in the sample encode the same CDR3. The germline V gene (reference sequence) supplies CDR1 SEHNR and CDR2 FQNEAQ. V and J are truncated by 5 bases and 7 bases respectively, leaving an intervening sequence of 12 bases. The CDR3 goes from the cysteine to the phenylalanine over 13 residues. The sequence is cut down to CDR3 DNA, 39 bases in frame from base 1. The data stem from a study of shared clonotypes between healthy human individuals (TCRdb year 2020). Regarding the study in general: The cohort included a few men and a couple of women between 18 and 49 years of age. Between about 0.94 and 8.9 billion PBMCs per donor were obtained by leukapheresis. For each donor, CD4 naive and CD4 memory were each run on three plates, CD8 naive on two plates, and CD8 memory on one plate. Different laboratories and diverse techniques were used to prepare libraries and sequence TCR repertoires, to increase sequencing depth and limit assay-specific biases. To estimate repertoire size and how much clonotype sharing occurs between individuals, the study deeply sequenced the blood TCR repertoires of a handful of healthy adults. Beyond this particular receptor, the publication reports: Naive subsets generally had larger estimated clonotype richness than memory subsets did. Because the study included only a small number of donors, the genetic and exposure-history diversity represented was limited. About 5% of naive CD4, around 3.5% of naive CD8, 2.3% of memory CD4, and less than 0.45% of memory CD8 clonotypes were shared across several donors. Higher generation probabilities were observed for clonotypes shared by all four sorted-subset donors than for non-shared clonotypes. Sampling was restricted to blood, and TCR repertoires in tissue are likely to differ from TCR repertoires in blood. Even with the large sequencing depth, rarefaction of the sorted-subset datasets indicated that sequencing was incomplete. Pairwise subsampling led to the expectation that sequencing depth would affect the degree of clonotype sharing among donors.

The donors were healthy, HIV-negative adults who had no recently reported acute infections or vaccinations. Every donor was a Caucasian adult residing in Nashville, Tennessee, USA. Magnetic negative selection was used to enrich CD4+ T cells, after which naive cells were positively selected on CD45RA and the negative fraction became the memory subset. Blood was collected by leukapheresis, and PBMCs were isolated by Ficoll-Histopaque density gradient centrifugation and then cryopreserved in liquid nitrogen vapor phase. Analytical flow cytometry was used to check the purity and quantity of every magnetically sorted T cell population. Genomic DNA was isolated from each sorted fraction and quantified by UV absorbance on a Nanodrop 2000c. TCR CDR3 regions were amplified from genomic DNA by multiplex PCR using the deep immunoSEQ assay. For each cell subset, the extracted genomic DNA was distributed evenly across all wells of several immunoSEQ 96-well plates, and each plate served as one replicate. For sorted subsets, approximately 190 ng genomic DNA, equal to about 30,000 T cell genomes, was loaded into each replicate PCR. Purified libraries were measured with a Qubit 3.0 fluorometer, size-checked on a Bioanalyzer 2100, and measured again with the KAPA Library Quantification kit. A separate single-read 150-cycle Illumina NextSeq 550 flow cell was used to sequence each immunoSEQ 96-well plate. From the authors' description of their analysis: The immunoSEQ output contained only junctional sequences without quality scores, so filtering could not match that applied to full-length reads. Sequences were annotated with PyIR, a Python wrapper for IgBLAST v1.9, using IMGT germline references to assign V/J genes and CDR3. Reads were filtered out if the reads had weak V/J assignments (E-value above 1e-6), no CDR3, stop codons, out-of-frame junctions, or ambiguous translated residues. V3J clonotypes were defined by identical inferred V gene, J gene, and CDR3 amino acid sequence. Percentage overlap between repertoires was computed as shared unique clonotypes divided by the size of the smaller repertoire. Repertoire richness was assessed with RTK rarefaction, the Chao1 estimator, and Recon v2.1 estimates of unobserved clonotypes. Generation probabilities were computed with OLGA for all TCRbeta clonotypes obtained by the gDNA method from several donors. TCRdb mirrors the immuneACCESS table, restricted to in-frame sequences. Some clones are absent from its copies; in checked studies, under half trace to an unresolved V gene, and the reason for the others is unknown. The DNA gave D and trimming, while V, J and clone size come from that table. Counted in this sample were roughly 1.4 million clones; approximately 98.5% of them appeared once. In total, the top ten clones hold about 0.4% of the sample.

The source is a man younger than 45 in good health. The chain is made from TRBV7-9 and TRBJ2-1; the D segment cannot be called with confidence. Specimen: naive CD4+ T cells sorted from blood. The cell subset or site label corresponds to: CD45RA+ positively selected. The CDR3 region has the sequence CASSPGLGNEQFF. The DNA sequence is given as TGTGCCAGCAGCCCAGGTCTGGGGAATGAGCAGTTCTTC.